The rows below give T cell receptor beta chains drawn from one sample of a study of technical replicates of blood from a handful of donors. TCRdb keeps only in-frame clones here, not all; method: immunoSEQ multiplex PCR. This sample carries some 80,000 clones, roughly 94% of them seen once, and the ten largest clones take about 0.4%. The sample consisted of T cells isolated from PBMCs. These receptors came from a human donor in good health. Each CDR3 is given with its conserved first and last residue.

CDR3 length: 13; J gene: TRBJ2-7; V gene: TRBV7-2; CDR3 protein: CASSLLAAYEQYF
CDR3 length: 11; J gene: TRBJ2-1; V gene: TRBV20-1; CDR3 protein: CSVQGTNEQFF
CDR3 length: 14; J gene: TRBJ2-7; V gene: TRBV7-2; CDR3 protein: CASSFRDRPYEQYF
CDR3 length: 15; J gene: TRBJ1-2; V gene: TRBV28; CDR3 protein: CASSPPTGREYGYTF
CDR3 length: 16; J gene: TRBJ2-5; V gene: TRBV9; CDR3 protein: CASSPRGRAERETQYF
CDR3 length: 13; J gene: TRBJ2-7; V gene: TRBV6-5; CDR3 protein: CASSYGPRGEQYF
CDR3 length: 14; J gene: TRBJ2-2; V gene: TRBV19; CDR3 protein: CASERASITGELFF
CDR3 length: 11; J gene: TRBJ2-1; V gene: TRBV15; CDR3 protein: CATRAGNEQFF
CDR3 length: 16; J gene: TRBJ2-1; V gene: TRBV4-2; CDR3 protein: CASSQEEAGSYNEQFF
CDR3 length: 14; J gene: TRBJ2-7; V gene: TRBV11-1; CDR3 protein: CASSSAGALYEQYF
CDR3 length: 18; J gene: TRBJ2-3; V gene: TRBV28; CDR3 protein: CASSLQTGLIMRTDTQYF
CDR3 length: 15; J gene: TRBJ2-7; V gene: TRBV7-2; CDR3 protein: CASSWRLAGAHEQYF
CDR3 length: 13; J gene: TRBJ1-4; V gene: TRBV7-3; CDR3 protein: CASSYSTMEKLFF
CDR3 length: 11; J gene: TRBJ2-5; V gene: TRBV15; CDR3 protein: CATLEQETQYF
CDR3 length: 17; J gene: TRBJ1-2; V gene: TRBV27; CDR3 protein: CASSSLSDGGLNYGYTF